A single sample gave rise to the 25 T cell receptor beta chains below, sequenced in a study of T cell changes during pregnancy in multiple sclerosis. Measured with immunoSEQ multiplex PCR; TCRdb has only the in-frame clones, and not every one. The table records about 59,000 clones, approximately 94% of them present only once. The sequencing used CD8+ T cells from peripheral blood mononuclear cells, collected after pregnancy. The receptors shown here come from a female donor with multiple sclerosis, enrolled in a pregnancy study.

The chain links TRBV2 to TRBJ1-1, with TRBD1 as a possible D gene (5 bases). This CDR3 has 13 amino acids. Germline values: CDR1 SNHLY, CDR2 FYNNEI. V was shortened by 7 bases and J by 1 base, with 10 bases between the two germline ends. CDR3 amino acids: CASTLTENTEAFF. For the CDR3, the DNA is TGTGCCAGCACCCTGACAGAGAACACTGAAGCTTTCTTT.

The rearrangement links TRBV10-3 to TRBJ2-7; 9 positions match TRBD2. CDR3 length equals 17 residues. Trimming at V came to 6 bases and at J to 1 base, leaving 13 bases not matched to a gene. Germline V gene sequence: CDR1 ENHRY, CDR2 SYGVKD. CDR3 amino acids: CAISYSLSGSSSYEQYF. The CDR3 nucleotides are TGTGCCATCAGCTACTCCCTTAGCGGGAGTTCGTCCTACGAGCAGTACTTC.

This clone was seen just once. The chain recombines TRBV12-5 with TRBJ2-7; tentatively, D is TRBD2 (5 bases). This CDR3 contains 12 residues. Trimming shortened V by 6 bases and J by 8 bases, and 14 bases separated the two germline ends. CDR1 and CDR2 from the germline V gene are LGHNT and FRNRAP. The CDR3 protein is CASGTGKKKQYF. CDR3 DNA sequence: TGTGCTAGTGGGACGGGGAAAAAGAAGCAGTACTTC.

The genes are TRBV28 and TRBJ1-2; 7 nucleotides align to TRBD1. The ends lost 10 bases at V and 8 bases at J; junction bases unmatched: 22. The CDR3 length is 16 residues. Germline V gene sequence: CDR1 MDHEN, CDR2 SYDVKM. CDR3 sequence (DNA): TGTGCCACAGTTTATCCCGAGACAGGGCTAGCGAAGGGCTACACCTTC. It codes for CATVYPETGLAKGYTF.

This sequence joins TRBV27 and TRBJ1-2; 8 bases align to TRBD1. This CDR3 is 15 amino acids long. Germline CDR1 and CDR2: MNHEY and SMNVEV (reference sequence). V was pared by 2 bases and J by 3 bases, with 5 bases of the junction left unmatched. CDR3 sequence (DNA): TGTGCCAGCAGTTTAAATGGACAGGGCTACTATGGCTACACCTTC. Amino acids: CASSLNGQGYYGYTF.

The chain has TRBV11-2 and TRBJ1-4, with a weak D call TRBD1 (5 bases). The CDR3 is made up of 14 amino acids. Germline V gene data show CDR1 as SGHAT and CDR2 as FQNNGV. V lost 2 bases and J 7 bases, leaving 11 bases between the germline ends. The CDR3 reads CASSLIRGSEKLFF. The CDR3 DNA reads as TGTGCCAGCAGCTTAATTAGGGGTAGTGAAAAACTGTTTTTT.

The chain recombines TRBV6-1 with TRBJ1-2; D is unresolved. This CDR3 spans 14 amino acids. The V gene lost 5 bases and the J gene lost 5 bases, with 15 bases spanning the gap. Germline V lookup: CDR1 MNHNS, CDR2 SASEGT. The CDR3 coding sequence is TGTGCCAGCAGTAAAGACTTCCTTAAATATGGCTACACCTTC. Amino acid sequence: CASSKDFLKYGYTF.

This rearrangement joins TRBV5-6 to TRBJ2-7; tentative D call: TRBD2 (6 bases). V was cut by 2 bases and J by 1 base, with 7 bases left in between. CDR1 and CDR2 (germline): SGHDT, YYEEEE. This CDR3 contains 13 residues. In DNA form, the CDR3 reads TGTGCCAGCAGCTTCGGGGGATCCTACGAGCAGTACTTC. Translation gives CASSFGGSYEQYF.

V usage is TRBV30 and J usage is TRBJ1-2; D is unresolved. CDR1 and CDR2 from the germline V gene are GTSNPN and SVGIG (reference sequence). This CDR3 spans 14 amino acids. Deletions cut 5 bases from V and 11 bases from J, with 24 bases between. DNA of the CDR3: TGTGCCTGGGTTGACTCCATTCCGGCTATTAGATACACCTTC. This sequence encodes CAWVDSIPAIRYTF.

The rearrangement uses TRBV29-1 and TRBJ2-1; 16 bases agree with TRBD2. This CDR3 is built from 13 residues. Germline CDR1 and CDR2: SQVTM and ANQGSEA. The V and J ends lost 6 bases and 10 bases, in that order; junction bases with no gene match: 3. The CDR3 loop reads CSVGTSGRVEQFF. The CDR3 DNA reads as TGCAGCGTAGGGACTAGCGGGAGGGTCGAGCAGTTCTTC.

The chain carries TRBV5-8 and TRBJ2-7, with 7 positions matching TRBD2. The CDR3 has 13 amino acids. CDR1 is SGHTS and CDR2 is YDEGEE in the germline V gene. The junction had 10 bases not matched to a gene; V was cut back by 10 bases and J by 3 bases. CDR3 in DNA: TGTGCCCAAATAGGGGACTACGACTACGAGCAGTACTTC. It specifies CAQIGDYDYEQYF. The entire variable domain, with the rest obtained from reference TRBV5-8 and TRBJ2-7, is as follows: EAGVTQSPTHLIKTRGQQATLRCSPISGHTSVYWYQQALGLGLQFLLWYDEGEERNRGNFPPRFSGRQFPNYSSELNVNALELEDSALYLCAQIGDYDYEQYFGPGTRLTVT.

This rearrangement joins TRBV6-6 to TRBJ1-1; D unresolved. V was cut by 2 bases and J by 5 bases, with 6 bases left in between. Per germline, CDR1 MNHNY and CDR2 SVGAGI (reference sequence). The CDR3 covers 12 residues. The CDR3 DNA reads TGTGCCAGCAGTTACACGGGGACTGAAGCTTTCTTT. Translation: CASSYTGTEAFF.

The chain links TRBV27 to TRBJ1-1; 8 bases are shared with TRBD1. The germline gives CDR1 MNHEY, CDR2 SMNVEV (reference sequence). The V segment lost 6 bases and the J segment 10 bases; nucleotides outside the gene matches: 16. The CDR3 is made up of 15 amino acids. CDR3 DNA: TGTGCCAGCAGCGATGGGACAGGCCCTCAGGGCGGAGCTTTCTTT. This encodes CASSDGTGPQGGAFF.

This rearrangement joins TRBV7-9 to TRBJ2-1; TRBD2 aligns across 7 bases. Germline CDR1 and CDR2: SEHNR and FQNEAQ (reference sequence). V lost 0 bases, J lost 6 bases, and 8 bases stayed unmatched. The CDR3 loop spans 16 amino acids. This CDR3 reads CASSLAASGLSNEQFF. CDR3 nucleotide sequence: TGTGCCAGCAGCTTAGCGGCTAGCGGACTCTCCAATGAGCAGTTCTTC.

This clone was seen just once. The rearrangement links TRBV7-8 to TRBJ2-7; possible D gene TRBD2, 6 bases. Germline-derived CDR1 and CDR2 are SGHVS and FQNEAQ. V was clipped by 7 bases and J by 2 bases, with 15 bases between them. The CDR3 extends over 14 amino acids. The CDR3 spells CASTPPGTPYEQYF. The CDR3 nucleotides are TGTGCCAGCACTCCCCCCGGGACTCCCTACGAGCAGTACTTC. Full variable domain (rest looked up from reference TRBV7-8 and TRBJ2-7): GAGVSQSPRYKVAKRGQDVALRCDPISGHVSLFWYQQALGQGPEFLTYFQNEAQLDKSGLPSDRFFAERPEGSVSTLKIQRTQQEDSAVYLCASTPPGTPYEQYFGPGTRLTVT.

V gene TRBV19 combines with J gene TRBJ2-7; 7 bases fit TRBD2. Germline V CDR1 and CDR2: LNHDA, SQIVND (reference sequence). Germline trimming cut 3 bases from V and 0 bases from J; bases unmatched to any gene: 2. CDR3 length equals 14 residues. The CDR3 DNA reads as TGTGCCAGTAGTATTAGCGGGCCCTCCTACGAGCAGTACTTC. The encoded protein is CASSISGPSYEQYF.

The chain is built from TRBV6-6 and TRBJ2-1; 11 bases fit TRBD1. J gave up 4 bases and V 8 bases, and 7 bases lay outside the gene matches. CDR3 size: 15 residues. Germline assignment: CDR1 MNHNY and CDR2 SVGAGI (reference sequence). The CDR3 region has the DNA TGTGCCAGCGAGACCGGGACAGGGGGATACAATGAGCAGTTCTTC. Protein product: CASETGTGGYNEQFF.

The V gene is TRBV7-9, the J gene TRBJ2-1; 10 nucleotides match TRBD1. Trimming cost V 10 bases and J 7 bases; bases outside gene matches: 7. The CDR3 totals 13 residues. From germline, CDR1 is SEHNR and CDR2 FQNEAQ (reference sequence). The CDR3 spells CATSTGGLNEQFF. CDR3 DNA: TGTGCCACCTCGACAGGGGGCCTTAATGAGCAGTTCTTC.

In DNA form, the CDR3 reads TGTGCCAGCAGCCCTAGCGGGAGTTCCTACAATGAGCAGTTCTTC. Encoded protein: CASSPSGSSYNEQFF. This chain joins TRBV7-9 and TRBJ2-1, with 10 positions matching TRBD2. CDR1 and CDR2 from the germline V gene are SEHNR and FQNEAQ (reference sequence). With 5 bases clipped from V and 1 base from J, the junction kept 2 bases outside the gene matches. The CDR3 extends over 15 amino acids. Complete variable domain (other parts from reference TRBV7-9 and TRBJ2-1): DTGVSQNPRHKITKRGQNVTFRCDPISEHNRLYWYRQTLGQGPEFLTYFQNEAQLEKSRLLSDRFSAERPKGSFSTLEIQRTEQGDSAMYLCASSPSGSSYNEQFFGPGTRLTVL.

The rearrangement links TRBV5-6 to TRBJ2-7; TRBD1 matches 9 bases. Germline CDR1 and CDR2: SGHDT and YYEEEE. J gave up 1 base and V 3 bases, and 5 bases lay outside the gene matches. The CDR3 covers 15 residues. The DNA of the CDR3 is TGTGCCAGCAGCTCCGGACAGGGGCCTTCCTACGAGCAGTACTTC. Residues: CASSSGQGPSYEQYF.

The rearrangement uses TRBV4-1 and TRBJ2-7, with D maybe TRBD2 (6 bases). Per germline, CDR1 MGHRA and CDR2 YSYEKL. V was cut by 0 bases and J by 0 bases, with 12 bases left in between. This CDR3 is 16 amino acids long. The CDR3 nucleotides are TGCGCCAGCAGCCAAGATTCAGTGGGAGGCTCCTACGAGCAGTACTTC. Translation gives CASSQDSVGGSYEQYF.

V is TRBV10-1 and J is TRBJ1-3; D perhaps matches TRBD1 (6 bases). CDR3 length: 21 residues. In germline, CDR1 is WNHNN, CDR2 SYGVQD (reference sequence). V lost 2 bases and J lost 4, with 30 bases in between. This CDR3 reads CASSEPTILFPGTNMGNTIYF. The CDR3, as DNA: TGCGCCAGCAGTGAGCCAACGATACTTTTTCCCGGGACAAACATGGGAAACACCATATATTTT.

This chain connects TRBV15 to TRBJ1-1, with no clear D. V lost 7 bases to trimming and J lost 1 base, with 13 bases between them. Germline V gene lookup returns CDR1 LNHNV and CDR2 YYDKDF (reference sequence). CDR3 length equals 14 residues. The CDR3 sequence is CATKGDRGNTEAFF. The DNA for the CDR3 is TGTGCCACCAAGGGAGATAGAGGGAACACTGAAGCTTTCTTT.

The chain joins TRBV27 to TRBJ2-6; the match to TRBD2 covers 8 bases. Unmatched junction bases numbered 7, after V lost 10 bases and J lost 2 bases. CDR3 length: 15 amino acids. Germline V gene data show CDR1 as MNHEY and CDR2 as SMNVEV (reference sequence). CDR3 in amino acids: CATKRAGAGANVLTF. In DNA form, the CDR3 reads TGTGCCACCAAGAGAGCGGGAGCTGGGGCCAACGTCCTGACTTTC.

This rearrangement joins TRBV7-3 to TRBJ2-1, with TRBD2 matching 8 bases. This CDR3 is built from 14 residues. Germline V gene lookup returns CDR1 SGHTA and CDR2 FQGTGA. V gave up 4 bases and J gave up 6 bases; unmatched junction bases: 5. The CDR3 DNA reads TGTGCCAGCAGCTGGGGACTAGGTGTCAATGAGCAGTTCTTC. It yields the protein CASSWGLGVNEQFF.